This entry describes one T cell receptor (beta chain). Its antigen specificity is not known. Base-call qualities are not available, and no considerably larger clone is one nucleotide away. The 39 donors, aged roughly 6 to 100 years, were systemically healthy Caucasian individuals from Russia. Each donor gave around 9 milliliters of peripheral blood, collected into EDTA-treated Vacutainer tubes. Ficoll-Paque density-gradient centrifugation was used to isolate PBMCs, with at least 7 million obtained per sample. Total RNA was extracted from PBMCs with Trizol reagent, with at least 6 micrograms obtained per sample. The percentages of naive CD45RAhigh/CD27high T cells were determined by flow cytometry on a PBMC aliquot from every donor. From its cysteine to its phenylalanine, the CDR3 spans 17 amino acids. Just CDR3 DNA is preserved here, 51 bases in frame from base 1. After removal of 5 bases from V and 11 bases from J, the junction retains 21 bases not matched to a gene. From a lookup of the germline V gene (reference sequence), CDR1 and CDR2 are SEHNR and FQNEAQ.

The sample is drawn from a study of blood T cells in healthy people across ages (dated by TCRdb to between 2014 and 2016). About the investigation overall: In model experiments, roughly one uniquely barcoded TCR beta cDNA molecule per two T cells was captured by template switching. The donors were split into four age groups: young (average 16 years), middle-aged (roughly 42), aged (62) and long-lived (82). The study analyzed two additional independent replicas of 1 million unique cDNA reads from the same blood draw for two donors, one aged 18 to 30 and one aged 80 or older. To avoid experimental bias, donors of different ages were distributed randomly across sequencing lanes. To track age-related changes in TCR beta repertoire diversity, the study relied on deep sequencing normalized with unique cDNA molecular identifiers. The research as a whole found: Donor CMV infection status was unknown, potentially confounding age-related changes in expanded clonotypes. The long-lived group showed more naive CD4+ T cells, fewer expanded clones and increased TCR diversity than the aged group, suggesting age selection. Total diversity estimates from one million sequenced T cells were considered lower bounds and underestimates. As age increased, observed TCR beta diversity per million T cells dropped in a roughly linear way, and a significant reduction was already evident by age 40. Conclusive comparison of naive and antigen-experienced compartments was prevented by the profiling of bulk unsorted PBMCs. A strong correlation was found between observed TCR beta diversity and the percentage of naive T cells measured by flow cytometry.

Library preparation was by 5' RACE. TCRdb names Illumina HiSeq 2500 as the instrument used. The second PCR ran for roughly 7 to 12 cycles and used a J-beta primer mix along with a sample-barcoded 5' primer. A template-switch 5' adaptor carrying 12 random nucleotides introduced a unique molecular identifier onto each TCR beta cDNA molecule. Each sample yielded at least 2.5 million CDR3-containing paired-end reads. The Mint cDNA synthesis kit, primed by a TRBC-specific oligonucleotide, was used to synthesize first-strand cDNA from all RNA. All cDNA was treated with uracil-DNA glycosylase and then went through a first 18-cycle PCR with the universal primers M1SS and BC2_uni_R. Per the original workflow: Each sample was normalized by randomly selecting 1 million high-quality reads, each carrying a distinct molecular identifier. Reads sharing molecular identifiers were discarded rather than binned into consensus sequences. MiTCR, set to a Q25 quality threshold and the strictest error-elimination algorithm, was used for CDR3 identification, clonotype clustering and error correction. Lower-bound total TCR beta diversity was estimated with a nonparametric unseen species model using Euler transformation. In-frame beta chains were kept once TCRdb had trimmed the public reads at Q25 with fastp and called clones with MiXCR. All rows with the same CDR3 protein become a single entry with the most common DNA and genes. The V and J calls, along with clone size, are taken from TCRdb and not from the paper's own processing. The sample yields about 1.6 million distinct CDR3 sequences; around 35% were counted once. The biggest ten clones account for about 11% of the sample.

In this chain, TRBV7-9 is recombined with TRBJ2-5, with 9 bases in between that match TRBD1. Sequencing was carried out using blood. This clonotype was obtained from a woman aged 25 to 39 in good health. The CDR3 has the sequence CASSRGTGQGRSGEQYF. The DNA is TGTGCCAGCAGCCGGGGGACTGGACAGGGGCGGTCGGGTGAGCAGTACTTC.